These T cell receptor beta chains were read from a single sample in a study of T-cell memory formation after mild COVID-19. Via MiXCR, TCRdb re-called the 5' RACE reads, giving one row per CDR3 protein. The sample has over 130,000 distinct CDR3 sequences, roughly 13% seen once. What was sequenced was PBMCs or a T cell subset sorted from them (not recorded which). These receptors originate from an adult woman who had mild COVID-19 (a few samples of this study predate the infection). Cell type and time point are not known. Both conserved end residues are part of each CDR3. Each record gives: V gene, clone size, D gene, J gene, CDR3 protein, CDR3 DNA. A D gene is named only where the DNA matches it firmly. The listing skips clone size in some rows; elsewhere it reads once, few, many or a size class.

TRBV7-9	few	TRBD1	TRBJ2-7	CASSFGQGGVYEQYF	TGTGCCAGCAGCTTCGGACAGGGGGGGGTCTACGAGCAGTACTTC
TRBV20-1	-	-	TRBJ2-5	CSATQGLSGETQYF	TGCAGTGCTACCCAGGGATTGAGTGGGGAGACCCAGTACTTC
TRBV7-9	-	TRBD1	TRBJ2-5	CASSLVGQGILETQYF	TGTGCCAGCAGCTTAGTTGGACAGGGGATTCTAGAGACCCAGTACTTC
TRBV6-1	-	TRBD1	TRBJ2-3	CASSEARQGTDTQYF	TGTGCCAGCAGTGAAGCGCGACAGGGAACAGATACGCAGTATTTT
TRBV5-1	many	TRBD2	TRBJ2-1	CASSWTSGSDNEQFF	TGCGCCAGCAGCTGGACTAGCGGGAGTGACAATGAGCAGTTCTTC
TRBV3-1	few	-	TRBJ2-1	CASSQSGFHNEQFF	TGTGCCAGCAGCCAATCTGGGTTTCACAATGAGCAGTTCTTC
TRBV4-1	few	-	TRBJ2-7	CASSLASHSYEQYF	TGCGCCAGCAGCCTGGCTAGCCACTCCTACGAGCAGTACTTC
TRBV9	few	-	TRBJ2-1	CASSPDGHNEQFF	TGTGCCAGCAGCCCCGACGGACACAATGAGCAGTTCTTC
TRBV9	-	-	TRBJ2-5	CASSVARGGGQETQYF	TGTGCCAGCAGCGTAGCTCGGGGTGGGGGTCAAGAGACCCAGTACTTC
TRBV19	few	-	TRBJ2-3	CASSWHISQDTQYF	TGTGCCAGTAGTTGGCACATTTCGCAGGATACGCAGTATTTT
TRBV20-1	few	-	TRBJ1-2	CSARERQSYGYTF	TGCAGTGCTAGAGAGAGACAGAGCTATGGCTACACCTTC
TRBV5-1	many	-	TRBJ2-3	CASASTDTQYF	TGCGCCAGCGCAAGCACAGATACGCAGTATTTT
TRBV7-9	-	-	TRBJ2-1	CASSSAGGGYAYNEQFF	TGTGCCAGCAGCTCGGCCGGAGGGGGCTACGCCTACAATGAGCAGTTCTTC